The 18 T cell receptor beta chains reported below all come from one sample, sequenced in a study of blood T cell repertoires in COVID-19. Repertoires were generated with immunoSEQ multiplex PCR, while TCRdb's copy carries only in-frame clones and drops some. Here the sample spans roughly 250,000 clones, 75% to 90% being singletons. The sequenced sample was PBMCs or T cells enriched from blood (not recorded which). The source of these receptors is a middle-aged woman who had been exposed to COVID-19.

CDR3 sequence: CATILGRGHEQFF. Written as DNA, the CDR3 is TGTGCCACCATTTTAGGGAGAGGGCATGAGCAGTTCTTC. This sequence joins TRBV24-1 and TRBJ2-1; tentatively, D is TRBD2 (5 bases). Per the germline V gene, CDR1 is KGHDR and CDR2 is SFDVKD. CDR3 length: 13 amino acids. Trimming shortened V by 8 bases and J by 8 bases, and 15 bases separated the two germline ends.

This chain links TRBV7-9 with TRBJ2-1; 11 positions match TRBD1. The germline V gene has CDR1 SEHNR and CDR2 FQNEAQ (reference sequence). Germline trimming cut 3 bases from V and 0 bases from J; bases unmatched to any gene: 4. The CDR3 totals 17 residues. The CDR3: CASSFLGTGGSYNEQFF. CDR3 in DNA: TGTGCCAGCAGCTTTCTTGGGACAGGGGGCTCCTACAATGAGCAGTTCTTC.

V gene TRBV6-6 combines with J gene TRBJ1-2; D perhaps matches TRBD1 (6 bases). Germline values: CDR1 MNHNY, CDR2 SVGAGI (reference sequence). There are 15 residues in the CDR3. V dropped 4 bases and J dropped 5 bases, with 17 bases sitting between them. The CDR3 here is CASSLVQGSLYGYTF. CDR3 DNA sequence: TGTGCCAGCAGTTTGGTACAGGGATCGCTTTATGGCTACACCTTC.

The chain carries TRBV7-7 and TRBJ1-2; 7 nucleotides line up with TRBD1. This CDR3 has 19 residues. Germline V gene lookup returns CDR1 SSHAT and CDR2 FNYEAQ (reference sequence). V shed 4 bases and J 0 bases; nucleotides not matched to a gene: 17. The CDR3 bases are TGTGCCAGCAGCTCTCAAATCCGGGACAGTGGTGGAACTAACTATGGCTACACCTTC. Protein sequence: CASSSQIRDSGGTNYGYTF.

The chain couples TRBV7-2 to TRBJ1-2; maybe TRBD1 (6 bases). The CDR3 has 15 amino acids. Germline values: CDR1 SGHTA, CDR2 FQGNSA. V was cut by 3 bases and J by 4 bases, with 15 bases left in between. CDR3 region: CASSLGGASGYGYTF. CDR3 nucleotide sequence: TGTGCCAGCAGCTTGGGGGGGGCGTCAGGCTATGGCTACACCTTC.

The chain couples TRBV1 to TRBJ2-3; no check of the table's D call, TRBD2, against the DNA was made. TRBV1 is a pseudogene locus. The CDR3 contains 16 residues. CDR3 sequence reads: CTSSQRDLIHPDTQYF. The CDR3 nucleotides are TGCACCAGCAGCCAGAGGGACTTGATACACCCAGATACGCAGTATTTT.

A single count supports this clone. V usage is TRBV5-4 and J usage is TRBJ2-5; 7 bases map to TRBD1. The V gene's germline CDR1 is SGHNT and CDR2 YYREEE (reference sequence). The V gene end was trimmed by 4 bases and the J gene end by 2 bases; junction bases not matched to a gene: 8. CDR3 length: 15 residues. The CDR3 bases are TGTGCCAGCAGCATGCCGGGACAGACGCAAGAGACCCAGTACTTC. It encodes CASSMPGQTQETQYF.

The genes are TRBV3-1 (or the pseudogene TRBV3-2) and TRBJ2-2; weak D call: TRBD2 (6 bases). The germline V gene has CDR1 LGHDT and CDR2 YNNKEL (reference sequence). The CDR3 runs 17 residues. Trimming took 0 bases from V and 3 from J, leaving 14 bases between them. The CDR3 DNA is TGTGCCAGCAGCCAAGATGGGTTCAGGGAGGACACCGGGGAGCTGTTTTTT. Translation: CASSQDGFREDTGELFF.

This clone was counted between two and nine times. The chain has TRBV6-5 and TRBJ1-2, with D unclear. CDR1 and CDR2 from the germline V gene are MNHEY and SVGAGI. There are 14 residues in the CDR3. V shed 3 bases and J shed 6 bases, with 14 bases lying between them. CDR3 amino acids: CASSYLGSRNGYTF. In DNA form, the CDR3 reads TGTGCCAGCAGTTATCTGGGCTCCCGGAATGGCTACACCTTC.

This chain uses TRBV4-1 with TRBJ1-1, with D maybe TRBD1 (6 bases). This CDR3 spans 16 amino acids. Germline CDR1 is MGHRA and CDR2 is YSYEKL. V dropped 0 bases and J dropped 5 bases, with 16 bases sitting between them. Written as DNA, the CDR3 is TGCGCCAGCAGCCAAGAAGGAGCGGGGGGCCCTACTGAAGCTTTCTTT. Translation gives CASSQEGAGGPTEAFF.

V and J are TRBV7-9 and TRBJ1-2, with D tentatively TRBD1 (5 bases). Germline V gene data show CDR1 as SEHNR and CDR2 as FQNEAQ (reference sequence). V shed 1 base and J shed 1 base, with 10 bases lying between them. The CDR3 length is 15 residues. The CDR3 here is CASSLGQNLNYGYTF. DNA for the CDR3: TGTGCCAGCAGCTTAGGACAGAACCTTAACTATGGCTACACCTTC.

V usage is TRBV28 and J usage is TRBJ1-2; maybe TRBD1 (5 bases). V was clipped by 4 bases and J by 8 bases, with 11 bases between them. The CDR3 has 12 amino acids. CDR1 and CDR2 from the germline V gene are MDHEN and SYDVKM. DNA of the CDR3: TGTGCCAGCAGTTCCCGTACAGGCGGCTACACCTTC. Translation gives CASSSRTGGYTF.

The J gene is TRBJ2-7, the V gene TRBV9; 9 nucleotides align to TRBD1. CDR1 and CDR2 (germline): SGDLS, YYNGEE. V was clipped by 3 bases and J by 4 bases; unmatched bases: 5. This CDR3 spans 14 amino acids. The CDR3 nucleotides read TGTGCCAGCAGCGCCTCCGGGACAGGGTACGAGCAGTACTTC. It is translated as CASSASGTGYEQYF. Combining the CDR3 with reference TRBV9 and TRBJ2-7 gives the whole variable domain DSGVTQTPKHLITATGQRVTLRCSPRSGDLSVYWYQQSLDQGLQFLIQYYNGEERAKGNILERFSAQQFPDLHSELNLSSLELGDSALYFCASSASGTGYEQYFGPGTRLTVT.

CDR3 nucleotides: TGTGCCAGCAGTTCAAGCCGGAATCAGCCCCAGCATTTT. It yields the protein CASSSSRNQPQHF. The chain employs TRBV28 and TRBJ1-5, with D hard to call. Trimming cost V 4 bases and J 4 bases, with 8 bases left between them. The CDR3 spans 13 residues. The germline gives CDR1 MDHEN, CDR2 SYDVKM.

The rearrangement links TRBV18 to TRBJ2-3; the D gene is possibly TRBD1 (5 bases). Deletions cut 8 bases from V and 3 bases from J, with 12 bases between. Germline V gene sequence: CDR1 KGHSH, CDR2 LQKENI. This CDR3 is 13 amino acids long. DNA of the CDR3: TGTGCCAGCCGAACAGGTCCGACAGATACGCAGTATTTT. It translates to CASRTGPTDTQYF. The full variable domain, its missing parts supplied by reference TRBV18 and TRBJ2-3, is NAGVMQNPRHLVRRRGQEARLRCSPMKGHSHVYWYRQLPEEGLKFMVYLQKENIIDESGMPKERFSAEFPKEGPSILRIQQVVRGDSAAYFCASRTGPTDTQYFGPGTRLTVL.

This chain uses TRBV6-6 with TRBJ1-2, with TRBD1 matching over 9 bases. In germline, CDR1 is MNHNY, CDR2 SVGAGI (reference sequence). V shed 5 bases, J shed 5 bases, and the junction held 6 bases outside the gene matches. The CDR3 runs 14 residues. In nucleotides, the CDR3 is TGTGCCAGCAGTGACACCGGGACAGGGTATGGCTACACCTTC. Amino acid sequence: CASSDTGTGYGYTF.

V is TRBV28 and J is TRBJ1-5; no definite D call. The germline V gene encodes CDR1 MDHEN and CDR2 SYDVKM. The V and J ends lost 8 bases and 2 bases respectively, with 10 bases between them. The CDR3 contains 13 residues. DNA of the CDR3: TGTGCCAGCCTGCGTGGAGGCAATCAGCCCCAGCATTTT. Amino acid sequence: CASLRGGNQPQHF.

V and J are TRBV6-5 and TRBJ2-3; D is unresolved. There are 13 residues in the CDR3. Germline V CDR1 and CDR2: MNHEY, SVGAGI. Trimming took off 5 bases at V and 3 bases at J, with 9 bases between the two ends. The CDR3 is CASSRPGTDTQYF. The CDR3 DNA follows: TGTGCCAGCAGTCGTCCCGGGACAGATACGCAGTATTTT.